The rows below give T cell receptor beta chains drawn from one sample of a study of cytomegalovirus exposure and HLA in healthy donors. The repertoire was sequenced with immunoSEQ multiplex PCR; TCRdb's copy has only in-frame clones and lacks some. Among tens of thousands of clones listed, 68% were seen once. The specimen was PBMCs. The receptors were sampled from a woman aged 30 to 39 in good health and CMV-seronegative. Both conserved end residues are part of each CDR3. A D gene is named only where the DNA matches it firmly. Clone size is stated in some rows and not others, as once, few, many or a class when expanded.

v_call,j_call,d_call,clone_size,cdr3_length,cdr3_nt,cdr3_aa
TRBV7-2,TRBJ2-7,TRBD2,few,16,TGTGCCAGCAGCCCCGGCTCGGGGGGACTTTACTACGAGCAGTACTTC,CASSPGSGGLYYEQYF
TRBV4-1,TRBJ2-1,TRBD2,few,16,TGCGCCAGCAGCCAAGGACGCAGCGGGGGTTGGAATGAGCAGTTCTTC,CASSQGRSGGWNEQFF
TRBV9,TRBJ1-1,.,.,17,TGTGCCAGCAGCGTAGTTAGTAGCCTGCCCATGAACACTGAAGCTTTCTTT,CASSVVSSLPMNTEAFF
TRBV4-1,TRBJ2-5,.,few,14,TGCGCCAGCAGCCAAGGATCAGGGAGGCAGACCCAGTACTTC,CASSQGSGRQTQYF
TRBV29-1,TRBJ2-5,TRBD2,few,12,TGCAGCGCCGGGGGGGGCGCGGATACCCAGTACTTC,CSAGGGADTQYF
TRBV2,TRBJ2-7,.,.,14,TGTGCCAGCGTTGGGAGGGGGATATCCTACGAGCAGTACTTC,CASVGRGISYEQYF
TRBV6-5,TRBJ2-7,TRBD1,.,15,TGTGCCAGCAGTTACCGAAAACAGGGGGCGAGCGAGCAGTACTTC,CASSYRKQGASEQYF
TRBV21-1,TRBJ2-7,.,.,17,TGTGCCAGCAGCAACCACCCGCGACAGGGGACCATCTACGAGCAGTACTTC,CASSNHPRQGTIYEQYF
TRBV7-9,TRBJ1-6,TRBD1,once,19,TGTGCCAGCAGCTTAGGGGGGTCTCTGGGACAGGGTGTTAATTCACCCCTCCACTTT,CASSLGGSLGQGVNSPLHF
TRBV6-5,TRBJ1-6,TRBD1,few,14,TGTGCCAGCAGTGACAGGGTTAACAATTCACCCCTCCACTTT,CASSDRVNNSPLHF
TRBV2,TRBJ1-5,TRBD1,few,15,TGTGCCAGCAGTTGGGGACAGTCCCCCAATCAGCCCCAGCATTTT,CASSWGQSPNQPQHF
TRBV4-3,TRBJ2-7,TRBD1,.,14,TGCGCCAGCAGCCAAGGGGACAGATCCTACGAGCAGTACTTC,CASSQGDRSYEQYF
TRBV14,TRBJ2-7,.,.,16,TGTGCCAGCAGCCGCCTAATCGGATCGGGACAAGACGAGCAGTACTTC,CASSRLIGSGQDEQYF
TRBV25-1,TRBJ2-2,TRBD2,.,17,TGTGCCAGCAGTGAATGGGGCCGACTAGCGGGGACCGGGGAGCTGTTTTTT,CASSEWGRLAGTGELFF
TRBV29-1,TRBJ1-1,TRBD1,few,13,TGCAGCGTTACCGGGACAGGGGAAACTGAAGCTTTCTTT,CSVTGTGETEAFF
TRBV7-2,TRBJ1-5,TRBD1,.,17,TGTGCCAGCAGCCCGAGGGACAGGGGATCTAGCAATCAGCCCCAGCATTTT,CASSPRDRGSSNQPQHF
TRBV29-1,TRBJ1-1,.,few,11,TGCAGCGGTGCCGGGAGCACTGAAGCTTTCTTT,CSGAGSTEAFF
TRBV5-1,TRBJ1-3,.,.,16,TGCGCCAGCAGCCTAACCACAGCTTACTCTGGAAACACCATATATTTT,CASSLTTAYSGNTIYF
TRBV6-5,TRBJ2-1,TRBD2,.,15,TGTGCCAGCAGCCAACTAGCGGGAGTTGTTAATGAGCAGTTCTTC,CASSQLAGVVNEQFF
TRBV2,TRBJ2-3,.,.,11,TGTGCCAGCAGGGGGCGTGGTACGCAGTATTTT,CASRGRGTQYF
TRBV5-1,TRBJ2-7,TRBD1,.,16,TGCGCCAGCAGCTTGGCCAACAGGGGTCAGACCTACGAGCAGTACTTC,CASSLANRGQTYEQYF
TRBV5-4,TRBJ1-6,.,.,14,TGTGCCAGCAGCCTCCGGTTCCGGGATTCACCCCTCCACTTT,CASSLRFRDSPLHF
TRBV4-1,TRBJ1-4,.,.,17,TGCGCCAGCAGCCAAGATCTTATGCGGACAGTTAATGAAAAACTGTTTTTT,CASSQDLMRTVNEKLFF
TRBV4-3,TRBJ1-2,.,.,15,TGCGCCAGCAGCCAATCCCGACAGGTGGAATATGGCTACACCTTC,CASSQSRQVEYGYTF
TRBV28,TRBJ2-5,TRBD2,.,15,TGTGCCAGCAGTTGGGGGGGGACCCGGCAAGAGACCCAGTACTTC,CASSWGGTRQETQYF
TRBV7-9,TRBJ2-3,TRBD1,.,14,TGTGCCAGCAGCACGGGGACAGCTACAGATACGCAGTATTTT,CASSTGTATDTQYF
TRBV5-4,TRBJ1-6,.,.,14,TGTGCCAGCAGCTTAGGAGATTATAATTCACCCCTCCACTTT,CASSLGDYNSPLHF
TRBV27,TRBJ2-3,TRBD2,.,13,TGTGCCAGCAGCGGACTAGTAACAGATACGCAGTATTTT,CASSGLVTDTQYF
TRBV5-6,TRBJ2-1,TRBD2,.,18,TGTGCCAGCAGCTTGGAGGCTAGCGGGGGGGCCGCGTACAATGAGCAGTTCTTC,CASSLEASGGAAYNEQFF
TRBV7-2,TRBJ1-5,TRBD1,once,15,TGTGCCAGCAGCTTAGACAGGGGGCAGGGTCAGCCCCAGCATTTT,CASSLDRGQGQPQHF
TRBV7-9,TRBJ1-2,TRBD1,.,14,TGTGCCAGCAGTGCGGGACAGGGTAACTATGGCTACACCTTC,CASSAGQGNYGYTF
TRBV10-1,TRBJ1-2,.,.,13,TGCGCCAGCAGCCCCGTTTTGAGCTATGGCTACACCTTC,CASSPVLSYGYTF
TRBV2,TRBJ2-5,.,.,14,TGTGCCAGCACCCAAAGGAGGGGTCGAGAGACCCAGTACTTC,CASTQRRGRETQYF
TRBV7-7,TRBJ2-2,TRBD1,.,15,TGTGCCAGCAGCCGACAGGGTTTGAACACCGGGGAGCTGTTTTTT,CASSRQGLNTGELFF